The 15 T cell receptor beta chains presented below share a single source sample, sequenced in a study of regulatory T cells in long-lasting Graves disease. The time point denotes: persistent/refractory GD, antithyroid drugs over 5 years with positive TRAb. There was RNA extracted from PBMCs, and the TCR library was made from it. Arm-PCR with iRepertoire HTBI primers amplified the CDR3 regions for these TCR beta libraries. TCRdb processed the multiplex PCR reads anew with MiXCR; each CDR3 protein has one entry. This table holds a few hundred thousand distinct CDR3 sequences, around a quarter found once. The sequences come from peripheral blood mononuclear cells (PBMCs), collected when the disease was refractory, from a patient treated with antithyroid drugs. These receptors were obtained from a female donor with Graves disease.

Notes on this clonotype: It may be a read error: a sequence one base away is much more abundant. The rearrangement joins TRBV28 to TRBJ1-2, with D possibly being TRBD1 (6 bases). Germline CDR1 and CDR2: MDHEN and SYDVKM. V was pared by 5 bases and J by 0 bases, with 10 bases between. The CDR3 covers 14 residues. The CDR3 spells CASSVDSANYGYTF. The CDR3 DNA follows: TGTGCCAGCAGTGTGGACAGCGCTAACTATGGCTACACCTTC.

This clonotype has a single count. The chain couples TRBV14 to TRBJ2-1; 8 nucleotides line up with TRBD2. Germline V lookup: CDR1 SGHDN, CDR2 FVKESK. The CDR3 sequence is 17 residues long. Trimming cost V 4 bases and J 4 bases; bases outside gene matches: 12. CDR3 protein: CASSPVGLAGRYNEQFF. The CDR3 DNA reads as TGTGCCAGCAGCCCAGTCGGTTTAGCGGGACGATACAATGAGCAGTTCTTC.

Only a few counts were recorded for this clonotype. The rearrangement joins TRBV27 to TRBJ1-2, with 12 bases fitting TRBD1. Germline trimming cut 3 bases from V and 7 bases from J; bases unmatched to any gene: 3. The CDR3 is made up of 14 amino acids. Germline values: CDR1 MNHEY, CDR2 SMNVEV (reference sequence). CDR3 DNA sequence: TGTGCCAGCAGTTTCCGGGACAGGGGGCCTGGCTACACCTTC. This translates into CASSFRDRGPGYTF.

V usage is TRBV20-1 and J usage is TRBJ2-7; D not certain. The CDR3 loop spans 13 amino acids. Trimming took off 1 base at V and 3 bases at J, with 10 bases between the two ends. Germline CDR1 and CDR2: DFQATT and SNEGSKA (reference sequence). CDR3 sequence: CSARGVLGYEQYF. The DNA of the CDR3 is TGCAGTGCTAGAGGGGTCTTGGGCTACGAGCAGTACTTC.

At least ten counts were recorded for this clonotype. V and J are TRBV7-3 and TRBJ2-5, with D uncertain. In germline, CDR1 is SGHTA, CDR2 FQGTGA. This CDR3 spans 12 amino acids. The V end was cut by 5 bases, the J end by 7 bases, with 11 bases between. The CDR3 coding sequence is TGTGCCAGCAGCAAGGGCTCGGGGACCCAGTACTTC. Encoded protein: CASSKGSGTQYF. Full variable domain (missing parts from reference TRBV7-3 and TRBJ2-5): GAGVSQTPSNKVTEKGKYVELRCDPISGHTALYWYRQSLGQGPEFLIYFQGTGAADDSGLPNDRFFAVRPEGSVSTLKIQRTERGDSAVYLCASSKGSGTQYFGPGTRLLVL.

This clonotype was detected only a few times. The rearrangement links TRBV25-1 to TRBJ2-7; D tentatively fits TRBD1 or TRBD2 (5 bases each). Germline values: CDR1 MGHDK, CDR2 SYGVNS. V lost 3 bases to trimming and J lost 0 bases, with 12 bases between them. The CDR3 runs to 15 residues. CDR3 sequence reads: CASSDSGTASYEQYF. The DNA of the CDR3 is TGTGCCAGCAGTGATTCGGGGACGGCCTCCTACGAGCAGTACTTC.

In this sample, this clonotype turned up many times. This chain connects TRBV3-1 to TRBJ2-5, with D possibly matching TRBD1 (6 bases). V dropped 0 bases and J dropped 2 bases, with 10 bases sitting between them. Germline CDR1 and CDR2: LGHDT and YNNKEL (reference sequence). The CDR3 has 15 amino acids. This chain's CDR3 is CASSQEGRGQETQYF. CDR3 coding DNA: TGTGCCAGCAGCCAAGAGGGAAGGGGGCAAGAGACCCAGTACTTC.

This clonotype has ten or more counts. The CDR3 DNA sequence: TGTGCCAGCAGCCAAAAAACAGGGAATTCACCCCTCCACTTT. Amino acids: CASSQKTGNSPLHF. The gene calls are TRBV11-2 and TRBJ1-6; possibly TRBD1 for D (6 bases). This CDR3 has 14 residues. Trimming removed 5 bases from V and 7 bases from J, with 12 bases in between. Germline CDR1 reads SGHAT; CDR2 reads FQNNGV. Filled out from reference TRBV11-2 and TRBJ1-6, the complete variable domain reads EAGVAQSPRYKIIEKRQSVAFWCNPISGHATLYWYQQILGQGPKLLIQFQNNGVVDDSQLPKDRFSAERLKGVDSTLKIQPAKLEDSAVYLCASSQKTGNSPLHFGNGTRLTVT.

In this sample, this clonotype turned up many times. The chain couples TRBV6-1 to TRBJ2-5; D remains unclear. V was shortened by 8 bases and J by 5 bases, with 18 bases between the two germline ends. Germline V gene sequence: CDR1 MNHNS, CDR2 SASEGT. The CDR3 sequence is 14 residues long. The CDR3 DNA reads TGTGCCAGCCAAAAGGGAACTGGATCGGAGACCCAGTACTTC. It translates to CASQKGTGSETQYF.

This clonotype was found a few times. The chain recombines TRBV6-2 or TRBV6-3 with TRBJ2-1; 8 bases map to TRBD2. The V segment lost 6 bases and the J segment 3 bases; nucleotides outside the gene matches: 7. The germline CDR1 and CDR2 sequences are MNHEY and SVGEGT. The CDR3 has 15 amino acids. CDR3 sequence: CASRGYGTSYNEQFF. The CDR3, as DNA: TGTGCCAGCAGGGGATACGGGACTAGCTACAATGAGCAGTTCTTC.

This clonotype was found many times. This rearrangement joins TRBV7-2 to TRBJ2-1; the D is unclear. The CDR3 length is 15 residues. Trimming left V 0 bases short and J 7 bases short, with 13 bases between. Germline CDR1 is SGHTA and CDR2 is FQGNSA. The CDR3 sequence: CASSLASIVGNEQFF. CDR3 in DNA: TGTGCCAGCAGCTTAGCATCAATCGTGGGGAATGAGCAGTTCTTC.

Ten or more counts support this clonotype. J is TRBJ2-2 and V is TRBV28, with a tentative D call TRBD1 (6 bases). Germline assignment: CDR1 MDHEN and CDR2 SYDVKM. V was clipped by 7 bases and J by 0 bases, with 15 bases between them. CDR3 length: 16 residues. The chain's CDR3 is CASTLAGGPNTGELFF. CDR3 bases: TGTGCCAGCACTTTGGCTGGGGGCCCGAACACCGGGGAGCTGTTTTTT. The whole variable domain, filled in from reference TRBV28 and TRBJ2-2, reads DVKVTQSSRYLVKRTGEKVFLECVQDMDHENMFWYRQDPGLGLRLIYFSYDVKMKEKGDIPEGYSVSREKKERFSLILESASTNQTSMYLCASTLAGGPNTGELFFGEGSRLTVL.

The chain uses TRBV4-2 and TRBJ2-7; no reliable D call. The germline gives CDR1 LGHNA, CDR2 YNFKEQ. The CDR3 consists of 15 residues. The V end lost 0 bases, the J end lost 6 bases, and 15 bases lay between the germline ends. DNA of the CDR3: TGTGCCAGCAGCCAAGATATGCGCATCTCTGGCGAGCAGTACTTC. It codes for CASSQDMRISGEQYF.

This chain links TRBV4-1 with TRBJ2-5; D unclear. Per the germline V gene, CDR1 is MGHRA and CDR2 is YSYEKL. This CDR3 has 17 residues. The germline V and J ends were trimmed by 0 bases and 1 base, with 15 bases remaining between them. Here the CDR3 DNA reads TGCGCCAGCAGCCAAGACCCTCCCGACGGGCTCCAAGAGACCCAGTACTTC. Its translation: CASSQDPPDGLQETQYF.

Ten or more counts support this clonotype. The genes are TRBV6-5 and TRBJ1-1, with 8 bases that match TRBD1. Losses at the gene ends were 2 bases for V and 4 bases for J; bases not matched to a gene: 9. The CDR3 sequence is 16 residues long. Germline assignment: CDR1 MNHEY and CDR2 SVGAGI. CDR3 bases: TGTGCCAGCAGTTACGGGACAGGCTCCCAAGGCACTGAAGCTTTCTTT. It yields the protein CASSYGTGSQGTEAFF.